This TCR beta chain was profiled in a study of T cell changes during pregnancy in multiple sclerosis (dated by TCRdb to the late 2010s). Study-wide context: The study looked at changes in the T cell repertoire across pregnancy in women with multiple sclerosis.

Points on this clone: Its antigen specificity is not known. It has no much larger one-base neighbor in the sample; base qualities were not kept.

The CDR3 contains 15 residues, cysteine and phenylalanine counted. Kept here is only the CDR3 DNA, which spans 45 bases and is read in frame from base 1. As encoded in the germline V gene (reference sequence), CDR1 is SEHNR while CDR2 is FQNEAQ. V trim: 3 bases; J trim: 6 bases; unmatched bases: 8. Libraries were made using the immunoSEQ multiplex PCR assay. As stored in TCRdb, this immuneACCESS dataset retains in-frame rearrangements with V and J assigned. A fraction of the clones does not appear; measured against another copy, unresolved V genes explain less than half of the discrepancy, and the remainder lacks a known reason. The sample records tens of thousands of clones, 92% of which are singletons. 1.1% to 1.5% of the sample goes to the ten largest clones.

Recombination connected TRBV7-9 to TRBJ2-1, and TRBD2 aligns with 7 junction nucleotides. The sequences come from peripheral blood, collected in the second trimester of pregnancy. The receptor comes from a female donor in good health, enrolled as a control in a pregnancy study. The CDR3 region has the sequence CASSLVAGAFNEQFF. The bases read TGTGCCAGCAGCTTGGTAGCGGGTGCATTCAATGAGCAGTTCTTC.